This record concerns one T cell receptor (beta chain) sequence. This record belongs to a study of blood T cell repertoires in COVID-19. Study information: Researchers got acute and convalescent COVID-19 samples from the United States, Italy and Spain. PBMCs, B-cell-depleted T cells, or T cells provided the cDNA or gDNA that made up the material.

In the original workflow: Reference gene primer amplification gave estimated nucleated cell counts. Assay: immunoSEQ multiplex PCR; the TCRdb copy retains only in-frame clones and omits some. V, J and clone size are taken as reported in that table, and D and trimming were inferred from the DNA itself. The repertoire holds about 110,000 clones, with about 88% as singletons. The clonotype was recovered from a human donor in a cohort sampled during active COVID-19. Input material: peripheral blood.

The CDR3 DNA reads as TGCGCCAGCAGCTTGGTATGGCAGGGAGCGGGAGGGTTCTACAATGAGCAGTTCTTC. Translating gives CASSLVWQGAGGFYNEQFF. The chain links TRBV5-1 to TRBJ2-1, with 10 bases matching TRBD2. Germline trimming cut 0 bases from V and 3 bases from J; bases unmatched to any gene: 12. From germline, CDR1 is SGHRS and CDR2 YFSETQ. The CDR3 length is 19 residues. Full variable domain (missing parts from reference TRBV5-1 and TRBJ2-1): KAGVTQTPRYLIKTRGQQVTLSCSPISGHRSVSWYQQTPGQGLQFLFEYFSETQRNKGNFPGRFSGRQFSNSRSEMNVSTLELGDSALYLCASSLVWQGAGGFYNEQFFGPGTRLTVL.